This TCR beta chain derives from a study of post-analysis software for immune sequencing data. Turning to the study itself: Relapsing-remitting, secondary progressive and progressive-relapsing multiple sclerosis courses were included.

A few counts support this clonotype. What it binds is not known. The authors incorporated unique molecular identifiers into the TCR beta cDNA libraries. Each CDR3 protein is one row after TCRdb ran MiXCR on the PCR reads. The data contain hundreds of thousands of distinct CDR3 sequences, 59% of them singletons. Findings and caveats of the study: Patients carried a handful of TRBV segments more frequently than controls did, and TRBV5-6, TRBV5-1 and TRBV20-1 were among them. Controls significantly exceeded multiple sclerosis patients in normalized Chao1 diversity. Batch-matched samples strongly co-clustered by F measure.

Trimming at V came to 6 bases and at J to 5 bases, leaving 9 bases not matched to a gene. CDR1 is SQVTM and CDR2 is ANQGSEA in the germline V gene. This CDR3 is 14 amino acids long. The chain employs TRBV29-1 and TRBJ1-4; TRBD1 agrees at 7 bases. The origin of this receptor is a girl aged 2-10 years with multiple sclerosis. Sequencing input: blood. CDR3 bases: TGCAGCGTCGGCGCCGGGACAGAGAATGAAAAACTGTTTTTT. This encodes CSVGAGTENEKLFF.